This T cell receptor (beta chain) was recorded in a study of shared clonotypes between healthy human individuals. Overall study findings and caveats: Clonotype sharing among donors, it was expected, would be affected by sequencing depth. The study found lower generation probabilities in non-shared clonotypes than in those shared by all four donors. Incompleteness in sorted-subset sequencing, despite large depth, was shown by rarefaction.

As to this clone: Its antigen is undetermined.

Selected positively for CCR7 and CD45RO-negative, naive CD8 cells excluded terminally differentiated effector memory CD45RA+ cells. Germline CDR1 and CDR2: LNHDA and SQIVND (reference sequence). V dropped 7 bases and J dropped 6; count of bases not matched to a gene: 3. This CDR3 comprises 12 residues. Repertoires were generated with immunoSEQ multiplex PCR, while TCRdb's copy carries only in-frame clones and drops some. The sample carries around 560,000 clones, 85% to 95% recorded once. The receptor's source is a woman aged 25 to 39 in good health. The rearrangement uses TRBV19 and TRBJ2-4, with TRBD2 identical over 7 bases. Sequenced: naive CD8+ T cells sorted from blood. The chain's CDR3 is CASTSGGNIQYF. CDR3 bases: TGTGCCAGTACCTCGGGGGGAAACATTCAGTACTTC.